This section outlines one TCR beta chain sequence together with its context. PCR was performed a second time for roughly 7 to 11 cycles using a sample-barcoded 5' primer and a J-beta primer mix. Each CDR3 protein is one row after TCRdb ran MiXCR on the 5' RACE reads. This repertoire shows over 950,000 distinct CDR3 sequences, roughly two fifths found once; its top ten account for around 14%. This entry comes from a study of blood T cells in healthy people across ages. The receptor was derived from a man aged 18 to 30 in good health. Sequencing used blood.

The CDR3 here is CASSPGPQLDEQYF. The CDR3 DNA sequence: TGCGCCAGCAGCCCTGGACCACAACTCGACGAGCAGTACTTC. V gene TRBV5-1 combines with J gene TRBJ2-5; D unresolved. The J call is in doubt because the DNA end fits TRBJ2-7 better. The CDR3 runs to 14 residues. Germline V gene data show CDR1 as SGHRS and CDR2 as YFSETQ.